These 9 T cell receptor beta chains originate from one sample sequenced in a study of OX40 agonist ivuxolimab in advanced cancers. The assay was immunoSEQ multiplex PCR, and TCRdb's table has in-frame clones only and misses some. The sample yields 80,000 to 95,000 clones, roughly nine tenths seen once. Sample: CD4+ or CD8+ T cells sorted from blood, taken in a trial of the OX40 agonist ivuxolimab. These receptor sequences come from an adult with an advanced solid tumor such as melanoma, head and neck, liver or kidney cancer.

The chain links TRBV6-5 to TRBJ1-3; perhaps TRBD1 as D (6 bases). The CDR3 loop spans 16 amino acids. From germline, CDR1 is MNHEY and CDR2 SVGAGI. V lost 0 bases to trimming and J lost 0 bases, with 9 bases between them. CDR3 bases: TGTGCCAGCAGTTACTCCGGGACAACCTCTGGAAACACCATATATTTT. Its protein is CASSYSGTTSGNTIYF.

This CDR3 reads CASSPYPRVNYGYTF. CDR3 sequence (DNA): TGTGCCAGCAGCCCCTACCCCAGGGTTAACTATGGCTACACCTTC. This sequence joins TRBV12-1 and TRBJ1-2; TRBD1 is the table's D call, not checked against the DNA. TRBV12-1 is a pseudogene locus. The CDR3 has 15 amino acids.

V is TRBV14 and J is TRBJ2-7; 10 bases map to TRBD1. With V trimmed by 0 bases and J by 2 bases, 10 bases remained unmatched. Germline loops: CDR1 SGHDN, CDR2 FVKESK. This CDR3 is 18 amino acids long. CDR3 loop: CASSQDWGPGQGTYEQYF. CDR3 nucleotide sequence: TGTGCCAGCAGCCAAGATTGGGGACCGGGACAGGGGACCTACGAGCAGTACTTC.

The J gene is TRBJ2-7, the V gene TRBV25-1; TRBD2 matches at 8 bases. V was clipped by 2 bases and J by 0 bases; unmatched bases: 9. The CDR3 contains 17 residues. The germline CDR1 and CDR2 sequences are MGHDK and SYGVNS. CDR3 residues: CASSEPIAGLTSYEQYF. As DNA, the CDR3 is TGTGCCAGCAGTGAACCCATAGCGGGGCTAACCTCCTACGAGCAGTACTTC.

The chain carries TRBV27 and TRBJ2-3; 12 nucleotides agree with TRBD2. V gave up 3 bases and J gave up 0 bases; unmatched junction bases: 1. Looked up from germline, CDR1 is MNHEY and CDR2 is SMNVEV (reference sequence). The CDR3 is 16 residues long. This CDR3 is CASSFTSGGSTDTQYF. The CDR3 DNA reads as TGTGCCAGCAGTTTTACTAGCGGGGGGAGCACAGATACGCAGTATTTT.

The gene calls are TRBV6-5 and TRBJ2-3, with TRBD2 identical over 11 bases. The CDR3 consists of 15 residues. Germline loops: CDR1 MNHEY, CDR2 SVGAGI. J gave up 3 bases and V 6 bases, and 5 bases lay outside the gene matches. Here the CDR3 reads CASRLAGAGTDTQYF. In DNA, the CDR3 is TGTGCCAGCAGACTAGCGGGAGCGGGGACAGATACGCAGTATTTT.

The rearrangement links TRBV10-2 to TRBJ1-3; tentative D call: TRBD1 (6 bases). Germline assignment: CDR1 WSHSY and CDR2 SAAADI. The CDR3 sequence is 16 residues long. V was cut by 4 bases and J by 0 bases, with 13 bases left in between. The CDR3 spells CASSVQGPRSGNTIYF. The CDR3 coding sequence is TGCGCCAGCAGTGTGCAGGGGCCGCGCTCTGGAAACACCATATATTTT.

The CDR3 bases are TGTGCCTGGAACTTAGACAGGCACAATGAGCAGTTCTTC. This encodes CAWNLDRHNEQFF. The chain has TRBV30 and TRBJ2-1; perhaps TRBD1 as D (6 bases). V lost 4 bases, J lost 5 bases, and 12 bases lay in between. CDR1 is GTSNPN, CDR2 SVGIG, per germline (reference sequence). There are 13 residues in the CDR3.

The chain employs TRBV18 and TRBJ2-1; tentatively, D is TRBD2 (5 bases). V was cut by 2 bases and J by 2 bases, with 10 bases left in between. The V gene's germline CDR1 is KGHSH and CDR2 LQKENI. The CDR3 runs to 15 residues. DNA of the CDR3: TGTGCCAGCTCACCAACCAGCGGACCCTACAATGAGCAGTTCTTC. Translation gives CASSPTSGPYNEQFF. Using reference TRBV18 and TRBJ2-1 for the parts outside the CDR3, the full variable domain is NAGVMQNPRHLVRRRGQEARLRCSPMKGHSHVYWYRQLPEEGLKFMVYLQKENIIDESGMPKERFSAEFPKEGPSILRIQQVVRGDSAAYFCASSPTSGPYNEQFFGPGTRLTVL.